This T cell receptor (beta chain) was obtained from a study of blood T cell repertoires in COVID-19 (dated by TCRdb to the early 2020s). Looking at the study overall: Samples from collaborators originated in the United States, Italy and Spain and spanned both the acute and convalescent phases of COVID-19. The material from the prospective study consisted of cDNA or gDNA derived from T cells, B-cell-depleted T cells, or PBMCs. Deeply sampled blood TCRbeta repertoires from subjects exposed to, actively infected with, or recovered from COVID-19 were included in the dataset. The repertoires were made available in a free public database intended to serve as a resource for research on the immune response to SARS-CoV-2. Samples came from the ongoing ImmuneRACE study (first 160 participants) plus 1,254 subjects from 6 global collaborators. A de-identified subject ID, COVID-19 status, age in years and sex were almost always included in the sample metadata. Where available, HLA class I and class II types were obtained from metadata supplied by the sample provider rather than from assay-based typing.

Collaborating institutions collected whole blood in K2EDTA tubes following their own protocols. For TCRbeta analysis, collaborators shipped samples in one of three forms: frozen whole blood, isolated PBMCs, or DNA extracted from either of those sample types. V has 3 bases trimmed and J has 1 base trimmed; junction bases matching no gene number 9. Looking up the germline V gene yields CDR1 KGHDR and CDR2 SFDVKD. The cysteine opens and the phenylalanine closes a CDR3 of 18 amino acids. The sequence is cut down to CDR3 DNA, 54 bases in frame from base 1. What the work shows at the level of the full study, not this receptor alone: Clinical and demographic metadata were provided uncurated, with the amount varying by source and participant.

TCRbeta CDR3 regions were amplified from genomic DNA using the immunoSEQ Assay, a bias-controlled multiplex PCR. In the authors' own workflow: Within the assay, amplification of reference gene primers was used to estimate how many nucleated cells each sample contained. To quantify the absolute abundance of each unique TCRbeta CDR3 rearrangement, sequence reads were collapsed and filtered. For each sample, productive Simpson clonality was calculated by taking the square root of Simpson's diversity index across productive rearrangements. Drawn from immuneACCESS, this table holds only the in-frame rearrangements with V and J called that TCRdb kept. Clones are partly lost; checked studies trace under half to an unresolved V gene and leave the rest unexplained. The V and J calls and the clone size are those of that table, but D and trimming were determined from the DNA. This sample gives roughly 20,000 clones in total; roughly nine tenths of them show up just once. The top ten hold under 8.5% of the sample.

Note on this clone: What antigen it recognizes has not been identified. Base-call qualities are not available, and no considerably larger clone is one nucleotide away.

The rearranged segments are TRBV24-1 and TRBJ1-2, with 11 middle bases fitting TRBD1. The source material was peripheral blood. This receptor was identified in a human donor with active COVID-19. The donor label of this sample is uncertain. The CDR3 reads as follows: CATSDPGTGGDLNYGYTF. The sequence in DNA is TGTGCCACCAGTGATCCCGGGACAGGGGGTGATCTTAACTATGGCTACACCTTC.